The 17 T cell receptor beta chains listed next were all sequenced from one sample in a study of T cells in Graves' hyperthyroidism and ophthalmopathy. Regions amplified from RNA transcripts were the TCR beta CDR3 regions. HTBI primers were used for first-round RT-PCR of the TCR CDR3. TCRdb reprocessed the multiplex PCR reads with MiXCR, giving one entry per CDR3 protein. Of about 600,000 distinct CDR3 sequences listed, approximately 15% are singletons. The sample taken for sequencing was blood. These receptors were collected from a woman between 18 and 30 years old with Graves' ophthalmopathy.

This clonotype appeared a few times. The gene calls are TRBV11-2 and TRBJ1-3; 12 bases are a match to TRBD1. CDR1 is SGHAT and CDR2 is FQNNGV in the germline V gene. The CDR3 loop spans 19 amino acids. Unmatched junction bases numbered 8, after V lost 2 bases and J lost 0 bases. DNA of the CDR3: TGTGCCAGCAGCTTAAAGGGACAGGGGGCCCTTAGCTCTGGAAACACCATATATTTT. The encoded protein is CASSLKGQGALSSGNTIYF.

This clonotype came up many times. The CDR3 loop reads CASSQEGEETQYF. CDR3 sequence (DNA): TGCGCCAGCAGCCAAGAGGGAGAAGAGACCCAGTACTTC. This rearrangement joins TRBV4-1 to TRBJ2-5, with a tentative D call TRBD2 (5 bases). V lost 0 bases and J 3 bases, leaving 5 bases between the germline ends. The germline V gene has CDR1 MGHRA and CDR2 YSYEKL. This CDR3 comprises 13 residues.

This clonotype has a handful of counts. The CDR3 is CSAPPPGLENTGELFF. CDR3 DNA sequence: TGCAGTGCACCCCCCCCCGGACTAGAGAACACCGGGGAGCTGTTTTTT. The gene calls are TRBV20-1 and TRBJ2-2; the match to TRBD2 covers 7 bases. The CDR3 consists of 16 residues. Losses at the gene ends were 6 bases for V and 1 base for J; bases not matched to a gene: 11. Germline V CDR1 and CDR2: DFQATT, SNEGSKA (reference sequence).

This chain uses TRBV28 with TRBJ2-3, with 16 bases that match TRBD2. Germline V gene lookup returns CDR1 MDHEN and CDR2 SYDVKM. V trimming: 5 bases; J trimming: 1 base; junction bases outside the gene matches: 3. The CDR3 has 17 amino acids. The CDR3 spells CASSGTSGRARTDTQYF. The DNA for the CDR3 is TGTGCCAGCAGTGGGACTAGCGGGAGGGCCCGCACAGATACGCAGTATTTT.

The CDR3 protein is CASSNSYGYTF. CDR3 sequence (DNA): TGTGCCAGCAGTAACTCCTATGGCTACACCTTC. The chain recombines TRBV6-1 with TRBJ1-2; no definite D call. Per the germline V gene, CDR1 is MNHNS and CDR2 is SASEGT. The CDR3 loop spans 11 amino acids. V was cut by 5 bases and J by 4 bases, with 5 bases left in between.

This clonotype has ten or more counts. The germline gene is not matched at one end of the junction; a read error may be the cause. The chain uses TRBV7-7 and TRBJ2-1; TRBD2 matches 9 bases. The CDR3 length is 16 residues. Germline assignment: CDR1 SSHAT and CDR2 FNYEAQ (reference sequence). CDR3 sequence: CASSFSVASGANEQFF. CDR3 bases: TGTGCTAGCAGCTTTTCGGTGGCTAGCGGGGCCAATGAGCAGTTCTTC. The full variable domain, with the rest looked up from reference TRBV7-7 and TRBJ2-1, is GAGVSQSPRYKVTKRGQDVTLRCDPISSHATLYWYQQALGQGPEFLTYFNYEAQPDKSGLPSDRFSAERPEGSISTLTIQRTEQRDSAMYRCASSFSVASGANEQFFGPGTRLTVL.

The genes are TRBV5-1 and TRBJ1-4; unclear D gene. Germline V gene sequence: CDR1 SGHRS, CDR2 YFSETQ. V was cut by 3 bases and J by 3 bases, with 24 bases left in between. CDR3 length equals 19 residues. CDR3 region: CASSSLEDSYHGANEKLFF. The CDR3 DNA is TGCGCCAGCAGCTCGCTCGAGGACTCCTACCACGGGGCTAATGAAAAACTGTTTTTT.

In this sample, this clonotype turned up many times. DNA of the CDR3: TGTGCCAGCAGCTTTTCCGGGACTCTTCCCCGGGTCCAGCAGTTCTTC. Translation: CASSFSGTLPRVQQFF. J is TRBJ2-1 and V is TRBV7-8; possible D gene TRBD2, 6 bases. Trimming removed 3 bases at V and 11 bases at J, with 23 bases between. This CDR3 has 16 residues. Germline CDR1 is SGHVS and CDR2 is FQNEAQ.

This clonotype was detected ten times or more. The rearrangement links TRBV6-1 to TRBJ2-1, with 11 bases identical to TRBD2. Germline lookup yields CDR1 MNHNS and CDR2 SASEGT. This CDR3 spans 15 amino acids. V trimming: 7 bases; J trimming: 9 bases; junction bases outside the gene matches: 11. This chain's CDR3 is CASTRLAGTQPEQFF. DNA for the CDR3: TGTGCCAGCACCAGACTAGCGGGGACACAACCTGAGCAGTTCTTC.

This clonotype has ten or more counts. This chain joins TRBV30 and TRBJ2-6; D may be TRBD1 or TRBD2 (6 bases each). V lost 5 bases, J lost 2 bases, and 10 bases lay in between. CDR1 is GTSNPN, CDR2 SVGIG, per germline (reference sequence). The CDR3 is 14 amino acids. In nucleotides, the CDR3 is TGTGCCTGGGAGGGGGGACCTGGGGCCAACGTCCTGACTTTC. Its protein is CAWEGGPGANVLTF.

This chain joins TRBV28 and TRBJ2-2; D unclear. Trimming stripped 5 bases from V and 6 bases from J, with 13 bases between. This CDR3 has 14 amino acids. In germline, CDR1 is MDHEN, CDR2 SYDVKM. CDR3 coding DNA: TGTGCCAGCAGTCCTTCTCTAGGACCCGGGGAGCTGTTTTTT. Translation gives CASSPSLGPGELFF.

In this sample, this clonotype turned up many times. This chain links TRBV6-2 or TRBV6-3 with TRBJ2-5; the match to TRBD1 covers 9 bases. V dropped 4 bases and J dropped 5; count of bases not matched to a gene: 8. This CDR3 has 15 residues. Looked up from germline, CDR1 is MNHEY and CDR2 is SVGEGT. CDR3 DNA: TGTGCCAGCAGTTCGCCGGGACAGGGCGTGGAGACCCAGTACTTC. Encoded protein: CASSSPGQGVETQYF.

This clonotype was seen many times. J is TRBJ2-1 and V is TRBV3-1; 7 positions agree with TRBD2. With 0 bases clipped from V and 7 bases from J, the junction kept 9 bases outside the gene matches. In germline, CDR1 is LGHDT, CDR2 YNNKEL (reference sequence). This CDR3 is built from 16 residues. CDR3 loop: CASSQDGGGQWNEQFF. The CDR3 DNA is TGTGCCAGCAGCCAAGACGGGGGAGGGCAATGGAATGAGCAGTTCTTC.

This clonotype was detected many times. V is TRBV7-9 and J is TRBJ2-7; 7 nucleotides line up with TRBD1. The CDR3 is made up of 15 amino acids. V gave up 6 bases and J gave up 6 bases; unmatched junction bases: 14. Germline-derived CDR1 and CDR2 are SEHNR and FQNEAQ (reference sequence). The CDR3 DNA sequence: TGTGCCAGCAGTCGAACCGGGACAGCAAATTCCGAGCAGTACTTC. Encoded protein: CASSRTGTANSEQYF.

This clonotype was recorded at least ten times. The rearrangement joins TRBV2 to TRBJ2-3, with 12 bases aligning to TRBD2. Germline V lookup: CDR1 SNHLY, CDR2 FYNNEI. V shed 6 bases and J 5 bases; nucleotides not matched to a gene: 3. The CDR3 loop spans 14 amino acids. The CDR3 region is CASSLGLAGDTQYF. CDR3 DNA sequence: TGTGCCAGCAGCTTGGGACTAGCGGGAGATACGCAGTATTTT.

The table lists this clonotype with many counts. Here the CDR3 reads CASSALGPRGETQYF. DNA of the CDR3: TGTGCCAGCAGCGCACTAGGCCCGCGGGGTGAGACCCAGTACTTC. The rearrangement joins TRBV6-1 to TRBJ2-5, with D possibly matching TRBD2 (6 bases). The CDR3 covers 15 residues. CDR1 is MNHNS and CDR2 is SASEGT in the germline V gene. Trimming took 6 bases from V and 5 from J, leaving 19 bases between them.

This clonotype was counted a few times. A much bigger clone sits one base away, suggesting this may be a read error. The rearrangement uses TRBV18 and TRBJ2-7, with D possibly TRBD1 on 6 matching bases. The DNA end is more similar to TRBJ2-1, so the J call may be wrong. CDR1 is KGHSH, CDR2 LQKENI, per germline. The CDR3 extends over 11 amino acids. Written as DNA, the CDR3 is TGTGCCAGCCAGGGGTCCTACGAGCAGTTCTTC. It translates to CASQGSYEQFF.